Below are 6 T cell receptor beta chains sequenced from a single sample in a study of T cells in Graves' hyperthyroidism and ophthalmopathy. The TCR beta CDR3 regions underwent amplification using RNA transcripts as the source. Initially, a first-round RT-PCR of the TCR CDR3 employed the HTBI primer set. From the multiplex PCR reads, TCRdb called clonotypes with MiXCR, one entry per CDR3 protein. Among around 560,000 distinct CDR3 sequences, approximately 15% were seen once, and the ten largest hold around 18%. Sequenced: blood. The origin of the receptors is a woman younger than 35 with Graves' hyperthyroidism.

This clonotype has a handful of counts. The chain combines TRBV5-1 with TRBJ2-5; D might be TRBD1 (6 bases). The CDR3 sequence is 11 residues long. Germline loops: CDR1 SGHRS, CDR2 YFSETQ. The V end was cut by 3 bases, the J end by 13 bases, with 13 bases between. The CDR3 spells CASSSTGFLYF. The CDR3 DNA sequence: TGCGCCAGCAGCTCTACAGGGTTCCTGTACTTC.

This clonotype was observed a single time. This clone may be a read error of a much larger clone one base away. The chain employs TRBV11-3 and TRBJ2-1, with D possibly matching TRBD2 (6 bases). The CDR3 contains 12 residues. Germline V gives CDR1 SGHNT, CDR2 YENEEA. DNA for the CDR3: TGTGTCAGTCGGGAGAGGCGGAGTGAGCAGTTCTTC. Translating gives CVSRERRSEQFF.

About this clonotype itself: This may be a read error: a much more frequent sequence differs by one nucleotide. V usage is TRBV24-1 and J usage is TRBJ1-5, with D unresolved. V lost 4 bases to trimming and J lost 15 bases, with 15 bases between them. Germline loops: CDR1 KGHDR, CDR2 SFDVKD. CDR3 length equals 12 residues. CDR3 sequence: CATSDPGPGWHF. The CDR3 DNA reads TGTGCCACCAGTGACCCAGGACCGGGATGGCATTTT.

This clonotype was seen ten or more times. The chain links TRBV18 to TRBJ1-5; unclear D gene. CDR1 and CDR2 from the germline V gene are KGHSH and LQKENI. CDR3 length: 14 amino acids. V was clipped by 3 bases and J by 4 bases, with 10 bases between them. Written as DNA, the CDR3 is TGTGCCAGCTCACCGTTGGCGGGGAATCAGCCCCAGCATTTT. It yields the protein CASSPLAGNQPQHF.

Concerning this clonotype: The junction departs from germline at one end; a sequencing error may be responsible. V and J are TRBV5-4 and TRBJ2-7, with TRBD2 identical over 15 bases. This CDR3 contains 16 residues. Germline-derived CDR1 and CDR2 are SGHNT and YYREEE (reference sequence). CDR3 region: CAGSKGLAGGSYEQYF. CDR3 nucleotide sequence: TGTGCCGGCAGCAAGGGACTAGCGGGGGGCTCCTACGAGCAGTACTTC.

The table lists this clonotype with many counts. The chain combines TRBV11-2 with TRBJ2-5; 7 bases are a match to TRBD1. From germline, CDR1 is SGHAT and CDR2 FQNNGV. The V gene end was trimmed by 5 bases and the J gene end by 5 bases; junction bases not matched to a gene: 5. The CDR3 extends over 13 amino acids. CDR3 sequence reads: CASSQDRPETQYF. CDR3 sequence (DNA): TGTGCCAGCAGCCAGGACAGGCCCGAGACCCAGTACTTC. The complete variable domain, with remaining parts taken from reference TRBV11-2 and TRBJ2-5, reads EAGVAQSPRYKIIEKRQSVAFWCNPISGHATLYWYQQILGQGPKLLIQFQNNGVVDDSQLPKDRFSAERLKGVDSTLKIQPAKLEDSAVYLCASSQDRPETQYFGPGTRLLVL.